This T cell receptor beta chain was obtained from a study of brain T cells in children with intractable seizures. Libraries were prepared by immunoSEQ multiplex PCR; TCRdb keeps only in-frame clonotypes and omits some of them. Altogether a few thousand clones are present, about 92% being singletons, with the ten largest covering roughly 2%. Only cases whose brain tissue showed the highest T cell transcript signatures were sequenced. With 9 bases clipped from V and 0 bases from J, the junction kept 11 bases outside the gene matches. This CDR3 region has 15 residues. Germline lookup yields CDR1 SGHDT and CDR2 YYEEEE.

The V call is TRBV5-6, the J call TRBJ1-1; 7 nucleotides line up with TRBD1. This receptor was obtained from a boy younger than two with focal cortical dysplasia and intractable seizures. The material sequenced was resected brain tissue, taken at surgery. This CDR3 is CATGPGTELNTEAFF. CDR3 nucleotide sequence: TGTGCCACCGGTCCCGGGACAGAGTTGAACACTGAAGCTTTCTTT.